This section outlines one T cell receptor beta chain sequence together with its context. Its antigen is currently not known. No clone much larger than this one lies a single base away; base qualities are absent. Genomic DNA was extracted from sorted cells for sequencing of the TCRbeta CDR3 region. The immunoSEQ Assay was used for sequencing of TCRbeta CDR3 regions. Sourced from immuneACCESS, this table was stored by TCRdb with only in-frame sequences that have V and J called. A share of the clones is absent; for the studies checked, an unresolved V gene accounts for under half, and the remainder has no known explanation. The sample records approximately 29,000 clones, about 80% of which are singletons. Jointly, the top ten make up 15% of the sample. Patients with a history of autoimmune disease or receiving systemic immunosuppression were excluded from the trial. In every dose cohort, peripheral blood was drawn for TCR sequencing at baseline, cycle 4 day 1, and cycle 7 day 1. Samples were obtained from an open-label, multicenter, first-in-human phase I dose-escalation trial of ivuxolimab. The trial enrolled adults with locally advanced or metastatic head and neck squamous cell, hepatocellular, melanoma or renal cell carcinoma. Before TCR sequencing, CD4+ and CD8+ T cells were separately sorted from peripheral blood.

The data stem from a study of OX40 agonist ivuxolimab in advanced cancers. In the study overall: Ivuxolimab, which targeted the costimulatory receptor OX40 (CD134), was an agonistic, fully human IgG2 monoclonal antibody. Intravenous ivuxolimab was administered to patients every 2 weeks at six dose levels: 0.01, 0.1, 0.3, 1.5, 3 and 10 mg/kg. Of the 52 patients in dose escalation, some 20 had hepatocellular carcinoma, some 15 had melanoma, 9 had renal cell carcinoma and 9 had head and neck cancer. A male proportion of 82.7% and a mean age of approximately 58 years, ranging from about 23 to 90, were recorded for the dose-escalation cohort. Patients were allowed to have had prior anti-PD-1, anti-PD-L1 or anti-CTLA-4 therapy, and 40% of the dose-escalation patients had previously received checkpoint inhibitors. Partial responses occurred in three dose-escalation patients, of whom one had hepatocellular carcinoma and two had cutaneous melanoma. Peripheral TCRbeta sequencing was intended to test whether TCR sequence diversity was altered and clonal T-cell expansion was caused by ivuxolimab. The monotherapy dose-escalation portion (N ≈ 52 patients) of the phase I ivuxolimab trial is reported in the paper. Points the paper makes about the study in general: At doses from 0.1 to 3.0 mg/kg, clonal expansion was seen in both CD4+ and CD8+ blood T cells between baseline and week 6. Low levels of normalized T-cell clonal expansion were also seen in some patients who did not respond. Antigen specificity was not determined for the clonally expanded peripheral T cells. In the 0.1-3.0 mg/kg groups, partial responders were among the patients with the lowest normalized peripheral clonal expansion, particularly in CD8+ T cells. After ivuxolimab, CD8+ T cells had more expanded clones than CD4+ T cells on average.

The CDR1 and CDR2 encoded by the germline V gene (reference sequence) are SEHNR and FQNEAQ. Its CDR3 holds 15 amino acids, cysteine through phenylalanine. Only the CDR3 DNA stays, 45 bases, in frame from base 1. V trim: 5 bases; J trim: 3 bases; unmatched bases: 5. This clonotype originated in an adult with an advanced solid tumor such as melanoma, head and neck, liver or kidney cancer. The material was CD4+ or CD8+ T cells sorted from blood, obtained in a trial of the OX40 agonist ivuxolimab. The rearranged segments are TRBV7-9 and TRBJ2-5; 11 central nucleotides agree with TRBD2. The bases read TGTGCCAGCAGCCCGGGGACTAGCGGTAAAGAGACCCAGTACTTC. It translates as CASSPGTSGKETQYF.